Listed here are 3 T cell receptor beta chains from one sample, sequenced in a study of T cell changes during pregnancy in multiple sclerosis (dated by TCRdb to the late 2010s). Library prep was done by the immunoSEQ multiplex PCR assay. TCRdb took this table from immuneACCESS and kept in-frame rearrangements with V and J called. Such tables lack part of the clones; where checked against another copy, unresolved V genes explain under half of the gap, and the rest is unexplained. This sample has about 68,000 clones in its table, and over 75% of those were observed once. The ten largest clones add up to roughly 1.5% of the sample. The starting material was peripheral blood, obtained in the third trimester of pregnancy. These receptors all stem from a female donor with multiple sclerosis, enrolled in a pregnancy study.

The genes are TRBV14 and TRBJ1-2, with 8 bases fitting TRBD1. Germline CDR1 reads SGHDN; CDR2 reads FVKESK. CDR3 length: 14 residues. With 4 bases clipped from V and 1 base from J, the junction kept 2 bases outside the gene matches. The CDR3 protein is CASSLQGVNYGYTF. The DNA of the CDR3 is TGTGCCAGCAGCCTACAGGGGGTTAACTATGGCTACACCTTC.

This clone has just a few counts. The V and J genes are TRBV27 and TRBJ1-1, with D possibly TRBD1 on 6 matching bases. The CDR3 totals 13 residues. V was clipped by 6 bases and J by 3 bases, with 11 bases between them. Germline assignment: CDR1 MNHEY and CDR2 SMNVEV (reference sequence). The CDR3 nucleotides read TGTGCCAGCAGCATCAACAGGGACACTGAAGCTTTCTTT. This encodes CASSINRDTEAFF.

The chain recombines TRBV2 with TRBJ1-1; the D gene is possibly TRBD1 (5 bases). The CDR3 runs to 16 residues. V was pared by 7 bases and J by 1 base, with 19 bases between. Germline loops: CDR1 SNHLY, CDR2 FYNNEI. The CDR3 bases are TGTGCCAGCACCCATCAGGGTCCCCGTAGGAACACTGAAGCTTTCTTT. Translation: CASTHQGPRRNTEAFF.